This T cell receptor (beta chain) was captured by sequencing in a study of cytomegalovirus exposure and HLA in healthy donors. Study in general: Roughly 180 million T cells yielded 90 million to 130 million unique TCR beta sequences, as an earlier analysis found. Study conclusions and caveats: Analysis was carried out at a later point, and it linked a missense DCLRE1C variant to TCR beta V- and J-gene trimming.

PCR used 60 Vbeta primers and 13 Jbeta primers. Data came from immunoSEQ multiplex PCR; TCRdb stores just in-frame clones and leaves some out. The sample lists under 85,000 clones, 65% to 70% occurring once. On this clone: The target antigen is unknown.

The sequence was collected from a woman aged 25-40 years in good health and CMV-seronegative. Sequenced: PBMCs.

The CDR3 here is CASSLQGYTVAEAFF. CDR3 sequence (DNA): TGTGCCAGCAGCTTACAGGGTTATACGGTCGCTGAAGCTTTCTTT. V usage is TRBV7-9 and J usage is TRBJ1-1; tentative D call: TRBD1 (5 bases). Germline V gene data show CDR1 as SEHNR and CDR2 as FQNEAQ (reference sequence). CDR3 size: 15 residues. V lost 2 bases, J lost 6 bases, and 16 bases lay in between.